The 21 T cell receptor beta chains below were found in one sample sequenced in a study of molecular identifiers for immune sequencing clone quantification. TCRdb called the PCR reads again in MiXCR, with one record for every CDR3 protein. The data hold 460,000 or so distinct CDR3 sequences, with over 20% observed a single time. The sequencing sample was made of naive CD8+ T cells from blood, with Jurkat cell RNA spiked in. As to subset: FACS-sorted CD8+CD4-CCR7+CD45RA+ naive T cells. These receptors originate from a human donor in good health. Some libraries in this study had Jurkat cell RNA spiked in.

This rearrangement joins TRBV7-9 to TRBJ2-2; a weak D match, TRBD2 (5 bases). The CDR3 is 15 amino acids. The V gene's germline CDR1 is SEHNR and CDR2 FQNEAQ (reference sequence). V lost 5 bases to trimming and J lost 8 bases, with 18 bases between them. The CDR3 spells CASSHPGLSWGELFF. The CDR3 region has the DNA TGTGCCAGCAGCCACCCCGGACTTTCTTGGGGGGAGCTGTTTTTT.

This clonotype was seen ten or more times. The chain is built from TRBV6-1 and TRBJ1-5; no firm D call. Deletions cut 3 bases from V and 0 bases from J, with 12 bases between. This CDR3 comprises 16 residues. Looked up from germline, CDR1 is MNHNS and CDR2 is SASEGT. The CDR3 spells CASSEWWAASNQPQHF. The DNA for the CDR3 is TGTGCCAGCAGTGAGTGGTGGGCAGCTAGCAATCAGCCCCAGCATTTT.

A remark on this clonotype: A much larger clone lies a single base off, so this may be a read error. The J gene is TRBJ2-1, the V gene TRBV7-2; the D gene is possibly TRBD1 (6 bases). Germline CDR1 SGHTA, CDR2 FQGNSA. CDR3 length: 13 amino acids. The CDR3 sequence: CASSLTGYSEQFF. DNA for the CDR3: TGTGCCAGCAGCTTGACAGGTTACAGTGAGCAGTTCTTC.

Comments on this clonotype: Since a much larger clone is just one base distant, this may be a read error. The CDR3 nucleotides read TGCAGCACGAGACGGACGAACACTGAAGCTTTCTTT. It is translated as CSTRRTNTEAFF. This chain joins TRBV29-1 and TRBJ1-1; D unresolved. The CDR3 has 12 residues. The ends were cut back, 8 bases at V and 1 base at J, with 11 bases in the middle. The germline CDR1 and CDR2 sequences are SQVTM and ANQGSEA. The full variable domain, in which reference TRBV29-1 and TRBJ1-1 provide the parts outside the CDR3, is SAVISQKPSRDICQRGTSLTIQCQVDSQVTMMFWYRQQPGQSLTLIATANQGSEATYESGFVIDKFPISRPNLTFSTLTVSNMSPEDSSIYLCSTRRTNTEAFFGQGTRLTVV.

The chain has TRBV30 and TRBJ1-3; the D gene is possibly TRBD1 (5 bases). Germline loops: CDR1 GTSNPN, CDR2 SVGIG (reference sequence). CDR3 length: 12 amino acids. The ends were cut back, 4 bases at V and 9 bases at J, with 13 bases in the middle. The CDR3 here is CAWNGADSTIYF. CDR3 DNA: TGTGCCTGGAACGGGGCCGACTCCACCATATATTTT.

As to this clonotype: This may be a read error: a much more frequent sequence differs by one nucleotide. The V call is TRBV5-3, the J call TRBJ1-4, with TRBD1 matching 7 bases. TRBV5-3 is identified as an open reading frame with a role that is uncertain. The CDR3 covers 16 residues. CDR3 sequence: CASSLLQGVPNEKLFF. The CDR3 nucleotides read TGTGCCAGCAGCTTGCTTCAGGGGGTGCCTAATGAAAAACTGTTTTTT.

CDR3 protein: CASSLGSTYNEQFF. In nucleotides, the CDR3 is TGCGCCAGCAGCTTGGGCAGTACCTACAATGAGCAGTTCTTC. V gene TRBV5-1 combines with J gene TRBJ2-1; D gene unclear. The length of the CDR3 is 14 residues. Trimming shortened V by 0 bases and J by 2 bases, and 6 bases separated the two germline ends. Germline V lookup: CDR1 SGHRS, CDR2 YFSETQ.

The V call is TRBV15, the J call TRBJ1-4, with D unclear. Germline assignment: CDR1 LNHNV and CDR2 YYDKDF (reference sequence). V gave up 8 bases and J gave up 3 bases, with 7 bases separating them. This CDR3 contains 12 residues. In DNA, the CDR3 is TGTGCCACCCGGGGAGCTAATGAAAAACTGTTTTTT. It yields the protein CATRGANEKLFF. Filled out from reference TRBV15 and TRBJ1-4, the complete variable domain reads DAMVIQNPRYQVTQFGKPVTLSCSQTLNHNVMYWYQQKSSQAPKLLFHYYDKDFNNEADTPDNFQSRRPNTSFCFLDIRSPGLGDTAMYLCATRGANEKLFFGSGTQLSVL.

This clonotype was counted at least ten times. This chain links TRBV5-6 with TRBJ2-7; no clear D gene. Germline CDR1 reads SGHDT; CDR2 reads YYEEEE. This CDR3 comprises 14 residues. Trimming took 1 base from V and 3 from J, leaving 11 bases between them. DNA of the CDR3: TGTGCCAGCAGCTTGCGGACCCTAAACTACGAGCAGTACTTC. It encodes CASSLRTLNYEQYF.

This clonotype was found a few times. The chain recombines TRBV19 with TRBJ1-2, with unresolved D. Germline CDR1 and CDR2: LNHDA and SQIVND (reference sequence). This CDR3 has 12 amino acids. V shed 6 bases and J shed 3 bases, with 8 bases lying between them. CDR3 sequence (DNA): TGTGCCAGTAGAACAGAAGACTATGGCTACACCTTC. It translates to CASRTEDYGYTF.

The rearrangement joins TRBV12-3 or TRBV12-4 to TRBJ1-3; D ambiguous. This CDR3 region has 12 residues. V was shortened by 6 bases and J by 4 bases, with 7 bases between the two germline ends. CDR3: CASRDMGNTIYF. Written as DNA, the CDR3 is TGTGCCAGCAGAGACATGGGAAACACCATATATTTT.

This clonotype was recorded a few times. The rearrangement uses TRBV30 and TRBJ2-6, with 9 bases aligning to TRBD1. Germline CDR1 reads GTSNPN; CDR2 reads SVGIG (reference sequence). J was trimmed by 1 base and V by 0 bases; bases with no gene match: 4. This CDR3 is built from 17 residues. Here the CDR3 DNA reads TGTGCCTGGAGTGTATACAGGGGGCCTTCTGGGGCCAACGTCCTGACTTTC. It translates to CAWSVYRGPSGANVLTF.

This clonotype was recorded many times. The DNA is left out, because the CDR3 cannot be placed on it with certainty; the CDR3 is given as TCRdb lists it. The chain joins TRBV5-4 to TRBJ2-7; the table assigns TRBD2, which was not confirmed against the DNA. The CDR3 contains 15 residues when both ends are counted. CDR1 SGHNT and CDR2 YYREEE come from the germline V gene (reference sequence). CDR3 in amino acids: CASSPGVAGGSEEYF.

This clonotype was counted only a few times. The chain is built from TRBV5-5 and TRBJ2-7, with D possibly being TRBD1 or TRBD2 (5 bases each). This CDR3 contains 14 residues. The V end lost 1 base, the J end lost 4 bases, and 12 bases lay between the germline ends. The V gene's germline CDR1 is SGHKS and CDR2 YYEKEE (reference sequence). CDR3 DNA sequence: TGTGCCAGCAGCTTGCGGGACGGGCGTTACGAGCAGTACTTC. Translated: CASSLRDGRYEQYF.

This clonotype was detected ten times or more. The chain recombines TRBV5-6 with TRBJ1-5; D is uncertain. The CDR3 sequence is 12 residues long. The germline gives CDR1 SGHDT, CDR2 YYEEEE. V lost 4 bases and J 4 bases, leaving 6 bases between the germline ends. The CDR3 reads CASSTQNQPQHF. The CDR3 DNA reads TGTGCCAGCAGCACCCAGAATCAGCCCCAGCATTTT. Together with reference TRBV5-6 and TRBJ1-5, the CDR3 gives the full variable domain: DAGVTQSPTHLIKTRGQQVTLRCSPKSGHDTVSWYQQALGQGPQFIFQYYEEEERQRGNFPDRFSGHQFPNYSSELNVNALLLGDSALYLCASSTQNQPQHFGDGTRLSIL.

Ten or more counts support this clonotype. This sequence joins TRBV7-9 and TRBJ2-3; 13 bases line up with TRBD2. The germline CDR1 and CDR2 sequences are SEHNR and FQNEAQ (reference sequence). V was pared by 2 bases and J by 4 bases, with 6 bases of the junction left unmatched. The CDR3 is made up of 17 amino acids. The CDR3 reads CASSLTRTSGSPDTQYF. DNA of the CDR3: TGTGCCAGCAGCTTAACCCGGACTAGCGGGAGTCCAGATACGCAGTATTTT. The full variable domain, its missing parts supplied by reference TRBV7-9 and TRBJ2-3, is DTGVSQNPRHKITKRGQNVTFRCDPISEHNRLYWYRQTLGQGPEFLTYFQNEAQLEKSRLLSDRFSAERPKGSFSTLEIQRTEQGDSAMYLCASSLTRTSGSPDTQYFGPGTRLTVL.

This clonotype showed up just a few times. The V gene is TRBV5-1, the J gene TRBJ1-4; maybe TRBD1 (6 bases). V lost 4 bases and J 4 bases, leaving 11 bases between the germline ends. This CDR3 region has 14 residues. Germline CDR1 and CDR2: SGHRS and YFSETQ. CDR3: CASSLGANNEKLFF. In nucleotides, the CDR3 is TGCGCCAGCAGCCTGGGGGCCAATAATGAAAAACTGTTTTTT.

Only one count was recorded for this clonotype. V is TRBV27 and J is TRBJ1-1; 7 bases align to TRBD1. Germline V CDR1 and CDR2: MNHEY, SMNVEV (reference sequence). The CDR3 loop spans 15 amino acids. V lost 5 bases to trimming and J lost 0 bases; unmatched junction nucleotides: 6. CDR3 nucleotides: TGTGCCAGCAGTGCGGCAGGGGGAATGAACACTGAAGCTTTCTTT. This codes for CASSAAGGMNTEAFF.

This clonotype was seen just once. J is TRBJ2-7 and V is TRBV27, with 7 bases that match TRBD2. From germline, CDR1 is MNHEY and CDR2 SMNVEV (reference sequence). This CDR3 region has 16 residues. Losses at the gene ends were 2 bases for V and 7 bases for J; bases not matched to a gene: 14. CDR3 sequence: CASSLLPPGGPSEQYF. In DNA form, the CDR3 reads TGTGCCAGCAGTTTACTACCTCCGGGGGGTCCTTCGGAGCAGTACTTC.

This clonotype showed up many times. This chain connects TRBV5-4 to TRBJ2-7; 8 positions agree with TRBD2. The CDR3 has 14 amino acids. The ends lost 4 bases at V and 3 bases at J; junction bases unmatched: 6. The germline V gene has CDR1 SGHNT and CDR2 YYREEE (reference sequence). The CDR3 DNA reads TGTGCCAGCAGCCGGGGGGGGCTAGGCTACGAGCAGTACTTC. It specifies CASSRGGLGYEQYF.

In this sample, this clonotype turned up many times. J is TRBJ1-1 and V is TRBV20-1, with TRBD1 as a possible D gene (6 bases). The CDR3 loop spans 14 amino acids. V lost 1 base, J lost 11 bases, and 20 bases lay in between. Germline V lookup: CDR1 DFQATT, CDR2 SNEGSKA (reference sequence). CDR3 protein: CSARVAGANLVAFF. As DNA, the CDR3 is TGCAGTGCTAGAGTGGCAGGGGCGAATCTAGTGGCTTTCTTT.